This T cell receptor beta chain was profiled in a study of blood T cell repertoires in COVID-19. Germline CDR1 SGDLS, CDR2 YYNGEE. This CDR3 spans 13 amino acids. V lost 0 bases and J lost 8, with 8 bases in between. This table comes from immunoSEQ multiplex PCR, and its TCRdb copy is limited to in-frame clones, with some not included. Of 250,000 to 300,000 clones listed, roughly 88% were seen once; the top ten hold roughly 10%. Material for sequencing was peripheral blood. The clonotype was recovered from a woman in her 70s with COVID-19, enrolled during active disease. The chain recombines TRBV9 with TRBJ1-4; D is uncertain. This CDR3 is CASSVAGGEKLFF. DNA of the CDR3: TGTGCCAGCAGCGTAGCAGGTGGCGAAAAACTGTTTTTT.